Below, 17 T cell receptor beta chains from the same sample are listed, as sequenced in a study of blood T cell repertoires in COVID-19 (dated by TCRdb to 2020 to 2022). The library was prepared using the immunoSEQ multiplex PCR assay. TCRdb carries this immuneACCESS record with in-frame sequences only. Its versions omit some clonotypes, under half of them owing to an unresolved V gene in the studies checked, with the rest unexplained. The sample data list just under 75,000 clones, and 75% to 90% of these were observed just once. Clones ranked in the top ten supply over 2% of the sample. The sample taken for sequencing was peripheral blood. These receptors were obtained from a man older than 75 with active or convalescent COVID-19.

This chain uses TRBV6-5 with TRBJ2-5, with D maybe TRBD2 (5 bases). Germline CDR1 is MNHEY and CDR2 is SVGAGI. There are 13 residues in the CDR3. The germline V and J ends were trimmed by 6 bases and 5 bases, with 13 bases remaining between them. CDR3 amino acids: CASSSYGMETQYF. Written as DNA, the CDR3 is TGTGCCAGCAGCTCCTACGGGATGGAGACCCAGTACTTC.

The chain recombines TRBV6-5 with TRBJ1-1, with TRBD1 as a possible D gene (5 bases). CDR1 and CDR2 from the germline V gene are MNHEY and SVGAGI. The ends were cut back, 5 bases at V and 5 bases at J, with 9 bases in the middle. This CDR3 has 12 residues. The CDR3 protein is CASSHQGTEAFF. The CDR3 DNA reads as TGTGCCAGCAGTCACCAGGGTACTGAAGCTTTCTTT.

This rearrangement joins TRBV7-2 to TRBJ1-2; 8 bases agree with TRBD1. After removal of 5 bases from V and 3 bases from J, the junction contained 11 bases not matched to a gene. The CDR3 has 16 amino acids. Germline CDR1 and CDR2: SGHTA and FQGNSA. For the CDR3, the DNA is TGTGCCAGCAGCCCGATTGGACAGGGACGGGACTATGGCTACACCTTC. Translating it yields CASSPIGQGRDYGYTF.

The chain employs TRBV10-3 and TRBJ2-2; TRBD2 is a possible D gene (5 bases). This CDR3 contains 13 residues. The V end was cut by 4 bases, the J end by 6 bases, with 9 bases between. The V gene's germline CDR1 is ENHRY and CDR2 SYGVKD. CDR3 residues: CAISAGLAGELFF. Here the CDR3 DNA reads TGTGCCATCAGTGCCGGACTTGCCGGGGAGCTGTTTTTT.

This clone showed up just once. The rearrangement joins TRBV5-1 to TRBJ2-3; D might be TRBD2 (6 bases). CDR1 and CDR2 (germline): SGHRS, YFSETQ. The CDR3 consists of 14 residues. Trimming removed 5 bases at V and 0 bases at J, with 10 bases between. CDR3 DNA sequence: TGCGCCAGCAGTCGGGAGTCTAGCACAGATACGCAGTATTTT. Protein product: CASSRESSTDTQYF.

V gene TRBV27 combines with J gene TRBJ2-3, with 7 bases lining up with TRBD1. Trimming removed 0 bases from V and 9 bases from J; junction bases left unmatched: 12. The germline gives CDR1 MNHEY, CDR2 SMNVEV (reference sequence). The CDR3 spans 16 residues. The CDR3 coding sequence is TGTGCCAGCAGTTTATCACCGAGGACAGGACGCGACACGCAGTATTTT. Protein: CASSLSPRTGRDTQYF.

The gene calls are TRBV5-1 and TRBJ1-6; D gene ambiguous. Germline CDR1 is SGHRS and CDR2 is YFSETQ. The CDR3 has 14 residues. Trimming removed 1 base from V and 6 bases from J, with 8 bases in between. CDR3 in amino acids: CASSLPGPNSPLHF. CDR3 coding DNA: TGCGCCAGCAGCTTGCCTGGGCCTAATTCACCCCTCCACTTT.

The rearrangement joins TRBV18 to TRBJ2-7; D call uncertain. Germline V gene lookup returns CDR1 KGHSH and CDR2 LQKENI. The CDR3 runs 11 residues. V lost 2 bases and J 5 bases, leaving 4 bases between the germline ends. The CDR3 nucleotides read TGTGCCAGCTCACCATTAAACGAGCAGTACTTC. This sequence encodes CASSPLNEQYF.

The chain uses TRBV6-1 and TRBJ1-2; weak D call: TRBD1 (5 bases). Between the trimmed V and J ends, which lost 3 bases and 3 bases, there was a span of 11 bases. Germline V gives CDR1 MNHNS, CDR2 SASEGT. The CDR3 runs to 14 residues. The CDR3 DNA is TGTGCCAGCAGTGAGGTCCGGGGGGACTATGGCTACACCTTC. Its translation: CASSEVRGDYGYTF.

The J gene is TRBJ2-2, the V gene TRBV4-1; D remains unclear. V shed 0 bases and J shed 3 bases, with 11 bases lying between them. The germline V gene has CDR1 MGHRA and CDR2 YSYEKL. The CDR3 has 16 residues. This CDR3 reads CASSQDPPPDTGELFF. The CDR3 DNA is TGCGCCAGCAGCCAAGATCCCCCTCCCGACACCGGGGAGCTGTTTTTT.

The chain combines TRBV6-5 with TRBJ1-1, with 7 bases matching TRBD1. The J segment lost 1 base and the V segment lost 6 bases, leaving 2 bases of the junction unmatched. Germline V lookup: CDR1 MNHEY, CDR2 SVGAGI. The CDR3 is made up of 13 amino acids. CDR3: CASRWTGNTEAFF. In nucleotides, the CDR3 is TGTGCCAGCAGATGGACAGGGAACACTGAAGCTTTCTTT.

This clone has just one count. The V call is TRBV6-6, the J call TRBJ2-7, with D possibly being TRBD2 (7 bases). This CDR3 comprises 15 residues. V was cut by 7 bases and J by 5 bases, with 21 bases left in between. Germline V gene data show CDR1 as MNHNY and CDR2 as SVGAGI (reference sequence). CDR3: CASTDYRGARDEQYF. In DNA form, the CDR3 reads TGTGCCAGCACCGACTATCGGGGGGCTCGGGACGAGCAGTACTTC.

The chain uses TRBV27 and TRBJ1-5; D might be TRBD1 (6 bases). The germline V gene has CDR1 MNHEY and CDR2 SMNVEV (reference sequence). The CDR3 runs to 14 residues. The V end lost 5 bases, the J end lost 5 bases, and 13 bases lay between the germline ends. The DNA for the CDR3 is TGTGCCAGCAGTCTCACCCGACAGGATCAGCCCCAGCATTTT. Translating gives CASSLTRQDQPQHF.

The chain carries TRBV3-1 (or the pseudogene TRBV3-2) and TRBJ1-1; TRBD1 aligns across 7 bases. Germline values: CDR1 LGHDT, CDR2 YNNKEL (reference sequence). Losses at the gene ends were 4 bases for V and 3 bases for J; bases not matched to a gene: 8. The CDR3 is 15 residues long. Written as DNA, the CDR3 is TGTGCCAGCAGCCTAAGAGGACAGGCCGACACTGAAGCTTTCTTT. It yields the protein CASSLRGQADTEAFF.

This clone was picked up one time. The genes are TRBV5-1 and TRBJ2-7; D possibly corresponds to TRBD2 (5 bases). The CDR3 sequence is 13 residues long. V was pared by 0 bases and J by 3 bases, with 7 bases between. Germline CDR1 SGHRS, CDR2 YFSETQ. Here the CDR3 DNA reads TGCGCCAGCAGCTTGGGGAGGAACTACGAGCAGTACTTC. Translating it yields CASSLGRNYEQYF.

The J gene is TRBJ2-5, the V gene TRBV2; 14 bases match TRBD2. V lost 5 bases to trimming and J lost 0 bases; unmatched junction nucleotides: 8. Per germline, CDR1 SNHLY and CDR2 FYNNEI. CDR3 size: 18 residues. The CDR3, as DNA: TGTGCCAGCAGTCCCGGACTAGCGGGGGGCCCTAACCAAGAGACCCAGTACTTC. Translation: CASSPGLAGGPNQETQYF.

CDR3 loop: CASSCRRGTEAFF. CDR3 bases: TGTGCCAGCAGCTGCAGACGGGGCACTGAAGCTTTCTTT. The chain employs TRBV7-4 and TRBJ1-1, with D unresolved. Trimming left V 4 bases short and J 4 bases short, with 10 bases between. The CDR3 loop spans 13 amino acids. Germline lookup yields CDR1 SGHVT and CDR2 SQSDAQ.